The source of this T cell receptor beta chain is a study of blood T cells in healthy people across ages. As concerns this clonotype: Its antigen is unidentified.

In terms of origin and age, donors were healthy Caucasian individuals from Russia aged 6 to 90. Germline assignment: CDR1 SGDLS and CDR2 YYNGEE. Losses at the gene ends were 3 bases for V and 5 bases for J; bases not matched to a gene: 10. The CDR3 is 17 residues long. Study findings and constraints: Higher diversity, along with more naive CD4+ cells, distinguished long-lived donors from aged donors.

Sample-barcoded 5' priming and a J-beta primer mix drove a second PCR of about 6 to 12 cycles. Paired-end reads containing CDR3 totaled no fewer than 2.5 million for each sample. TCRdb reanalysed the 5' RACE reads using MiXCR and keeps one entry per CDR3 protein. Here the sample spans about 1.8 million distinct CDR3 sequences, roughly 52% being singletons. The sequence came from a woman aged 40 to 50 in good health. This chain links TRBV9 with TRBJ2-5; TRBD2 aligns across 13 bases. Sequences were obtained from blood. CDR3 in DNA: TGTGCCAGCAGCGACCCGGGACTAGCGGGGAGTGTGGAGACCCAGTACTTC. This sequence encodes CASSDPGLAGSVETQYF.